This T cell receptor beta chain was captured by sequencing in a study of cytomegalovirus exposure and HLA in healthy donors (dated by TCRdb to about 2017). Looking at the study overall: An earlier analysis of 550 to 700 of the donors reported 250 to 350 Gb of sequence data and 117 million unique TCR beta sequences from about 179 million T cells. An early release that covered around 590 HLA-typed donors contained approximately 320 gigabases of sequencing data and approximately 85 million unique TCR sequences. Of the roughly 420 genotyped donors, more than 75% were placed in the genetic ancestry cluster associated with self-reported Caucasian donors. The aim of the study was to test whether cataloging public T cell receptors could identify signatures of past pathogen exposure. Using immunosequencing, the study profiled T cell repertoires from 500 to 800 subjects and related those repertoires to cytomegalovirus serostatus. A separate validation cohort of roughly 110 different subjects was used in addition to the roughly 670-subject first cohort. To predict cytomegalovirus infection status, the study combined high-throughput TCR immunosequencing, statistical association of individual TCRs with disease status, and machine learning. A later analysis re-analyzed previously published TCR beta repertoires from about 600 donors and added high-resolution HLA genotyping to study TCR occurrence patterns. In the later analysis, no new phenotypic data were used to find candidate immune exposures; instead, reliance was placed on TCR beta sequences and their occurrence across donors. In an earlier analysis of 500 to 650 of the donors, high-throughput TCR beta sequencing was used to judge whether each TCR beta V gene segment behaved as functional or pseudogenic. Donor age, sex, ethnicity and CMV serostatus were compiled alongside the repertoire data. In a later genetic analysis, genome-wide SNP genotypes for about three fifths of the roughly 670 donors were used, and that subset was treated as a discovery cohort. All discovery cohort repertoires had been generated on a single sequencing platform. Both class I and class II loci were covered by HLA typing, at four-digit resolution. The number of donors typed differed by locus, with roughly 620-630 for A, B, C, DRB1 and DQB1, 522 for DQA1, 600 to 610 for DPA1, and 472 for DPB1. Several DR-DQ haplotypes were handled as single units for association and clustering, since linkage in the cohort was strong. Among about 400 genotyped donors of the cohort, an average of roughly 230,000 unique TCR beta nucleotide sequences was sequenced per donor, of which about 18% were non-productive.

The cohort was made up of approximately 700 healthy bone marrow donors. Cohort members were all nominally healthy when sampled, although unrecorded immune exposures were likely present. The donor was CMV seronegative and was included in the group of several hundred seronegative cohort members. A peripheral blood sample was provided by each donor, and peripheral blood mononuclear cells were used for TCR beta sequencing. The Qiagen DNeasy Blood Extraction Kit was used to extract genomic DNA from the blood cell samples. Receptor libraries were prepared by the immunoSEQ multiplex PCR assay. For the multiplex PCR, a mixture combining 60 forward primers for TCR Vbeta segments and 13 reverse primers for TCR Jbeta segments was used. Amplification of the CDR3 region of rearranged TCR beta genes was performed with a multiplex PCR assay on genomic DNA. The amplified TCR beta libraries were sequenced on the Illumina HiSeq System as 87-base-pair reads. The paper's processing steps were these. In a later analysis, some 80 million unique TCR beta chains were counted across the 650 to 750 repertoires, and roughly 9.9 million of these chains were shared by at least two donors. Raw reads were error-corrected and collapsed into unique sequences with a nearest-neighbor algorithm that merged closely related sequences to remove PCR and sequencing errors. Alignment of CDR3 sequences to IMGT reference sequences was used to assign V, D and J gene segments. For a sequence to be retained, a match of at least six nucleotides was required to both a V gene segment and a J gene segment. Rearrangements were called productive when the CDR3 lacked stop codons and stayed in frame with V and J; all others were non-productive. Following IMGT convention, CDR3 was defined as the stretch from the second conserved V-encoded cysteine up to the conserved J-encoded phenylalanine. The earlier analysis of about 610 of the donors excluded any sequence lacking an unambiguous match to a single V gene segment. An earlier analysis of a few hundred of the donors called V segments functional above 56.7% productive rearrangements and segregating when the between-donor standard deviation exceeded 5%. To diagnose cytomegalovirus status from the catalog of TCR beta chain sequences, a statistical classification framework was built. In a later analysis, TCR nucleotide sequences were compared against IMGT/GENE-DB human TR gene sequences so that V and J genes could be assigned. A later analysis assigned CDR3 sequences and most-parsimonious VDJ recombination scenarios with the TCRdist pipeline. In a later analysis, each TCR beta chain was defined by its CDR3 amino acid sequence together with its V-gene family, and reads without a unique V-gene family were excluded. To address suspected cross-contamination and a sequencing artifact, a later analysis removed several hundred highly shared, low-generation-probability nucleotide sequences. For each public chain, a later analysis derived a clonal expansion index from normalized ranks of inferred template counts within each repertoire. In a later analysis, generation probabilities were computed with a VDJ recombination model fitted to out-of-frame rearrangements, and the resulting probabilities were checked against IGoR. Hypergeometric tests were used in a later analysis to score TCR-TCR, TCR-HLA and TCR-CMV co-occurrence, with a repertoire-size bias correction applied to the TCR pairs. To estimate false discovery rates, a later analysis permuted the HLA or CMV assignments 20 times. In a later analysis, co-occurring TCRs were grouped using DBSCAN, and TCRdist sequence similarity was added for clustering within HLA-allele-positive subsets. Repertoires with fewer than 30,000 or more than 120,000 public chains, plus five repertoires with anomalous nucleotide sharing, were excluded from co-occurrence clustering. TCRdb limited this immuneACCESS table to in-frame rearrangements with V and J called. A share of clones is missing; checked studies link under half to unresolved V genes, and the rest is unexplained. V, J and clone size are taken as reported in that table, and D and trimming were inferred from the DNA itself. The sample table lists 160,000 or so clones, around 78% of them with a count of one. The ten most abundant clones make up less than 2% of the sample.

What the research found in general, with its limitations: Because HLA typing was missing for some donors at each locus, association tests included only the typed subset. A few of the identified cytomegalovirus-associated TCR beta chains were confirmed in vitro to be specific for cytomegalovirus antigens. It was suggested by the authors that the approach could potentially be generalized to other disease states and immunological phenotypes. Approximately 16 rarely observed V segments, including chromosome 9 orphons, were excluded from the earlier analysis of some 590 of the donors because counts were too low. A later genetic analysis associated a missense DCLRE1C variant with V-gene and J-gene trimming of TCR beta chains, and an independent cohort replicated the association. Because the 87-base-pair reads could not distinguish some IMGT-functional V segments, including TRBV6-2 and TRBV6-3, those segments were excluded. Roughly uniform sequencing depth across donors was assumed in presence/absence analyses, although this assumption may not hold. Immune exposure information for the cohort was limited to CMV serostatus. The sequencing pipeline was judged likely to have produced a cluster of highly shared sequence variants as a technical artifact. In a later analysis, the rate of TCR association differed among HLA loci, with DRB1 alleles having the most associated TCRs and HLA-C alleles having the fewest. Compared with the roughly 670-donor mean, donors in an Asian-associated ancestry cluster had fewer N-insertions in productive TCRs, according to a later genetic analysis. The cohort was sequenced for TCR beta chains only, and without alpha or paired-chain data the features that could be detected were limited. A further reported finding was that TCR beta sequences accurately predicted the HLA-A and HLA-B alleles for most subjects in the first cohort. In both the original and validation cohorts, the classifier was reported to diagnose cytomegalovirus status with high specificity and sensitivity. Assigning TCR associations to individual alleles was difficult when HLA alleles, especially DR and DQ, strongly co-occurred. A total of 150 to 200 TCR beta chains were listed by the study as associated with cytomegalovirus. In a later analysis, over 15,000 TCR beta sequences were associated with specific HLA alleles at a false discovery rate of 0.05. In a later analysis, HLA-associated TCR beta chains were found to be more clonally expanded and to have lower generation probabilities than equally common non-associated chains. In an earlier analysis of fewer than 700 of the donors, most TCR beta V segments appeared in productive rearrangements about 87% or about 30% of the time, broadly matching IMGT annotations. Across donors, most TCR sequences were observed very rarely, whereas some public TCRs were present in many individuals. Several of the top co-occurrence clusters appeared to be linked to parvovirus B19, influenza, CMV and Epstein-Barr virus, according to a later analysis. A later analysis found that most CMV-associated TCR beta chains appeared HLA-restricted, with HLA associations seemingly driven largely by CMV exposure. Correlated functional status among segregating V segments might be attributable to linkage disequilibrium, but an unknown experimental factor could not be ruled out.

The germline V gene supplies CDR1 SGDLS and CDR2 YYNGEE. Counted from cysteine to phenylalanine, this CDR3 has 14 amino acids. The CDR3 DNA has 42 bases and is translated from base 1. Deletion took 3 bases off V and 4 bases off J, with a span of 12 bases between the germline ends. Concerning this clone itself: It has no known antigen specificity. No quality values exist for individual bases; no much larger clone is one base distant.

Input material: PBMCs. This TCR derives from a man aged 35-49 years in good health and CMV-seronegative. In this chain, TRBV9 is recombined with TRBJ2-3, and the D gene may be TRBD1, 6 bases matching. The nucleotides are TGTGCCAGCAGCGATCTCAGGGGCGCAGATACGCAGTATTTT. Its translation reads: CASSDLRGADTQYF.